The sequence of this T cell receptor beta chain was determined in a study of blood T cells in healthy people across ages. Study findings and constraints: The CMV status of each donor remained undetermined, and this could have confounded shifts in expanded clonotypes.

This CDR3 is built from 13 residues. The germline V gene has CDR1 ENHRY and CDR2 SYGVKD. The germline V and J ends were trimmed by 5 bases and 3 bases, with 11 bases remaining between them. Comments on this clonotype: Its antigen is as yet unknown.

Through a sample-barcoded 5' primer and a J-beta primer mix, a second PCR was run for about 6 to 12 cycles. Researchers report that a template-switch adaptor with 12 random nucleotides tagged each cDNA molecule. All samples gave at least 2.5 million CDR3-containing paired-end reads. TCRdb reprocessed the 5' RACE reads via MiXCR and lists one record per CDR3 protein. This table holds 1.5 million to 2 million distinct CDR3 sequences, around 48% found once. The J gene is TRBJ2-7, the V gene TRBV10-3, with D possibly matching TRBD1 (6 bases). The sequence came from a woman aged 40 to 50 in good health. Material: blood. CDR3 in DNA: TGTGCCATCAGTTCGGACAGTGACTACGAGCAGTACTTC. This codes for CAISSDSDYEQYF.